This entry concerns a single T cell receptor (beta chain). Its binding antigen is unknown. Qualities for individual bases were not recorded, and no much larger clone is one base off. Ophthalmopathy patients had moderately to severely active disease, with a Clinical Activity Score of 3 or more, a NOSPECS grade of 4 or more, and a disease duration of less than 3 months. Exclusion was applied to patients with uncontrolled infections, other autoimmune diseases, pregnancy or lactation. Diagnoses relied on clinical symptoms, serum thyroxine and TRAb, thyroid ultrasound and orbital computed tomography. PBMCs were separated from 10 ml of fresh peripheral blood using Ficoll-Paque density gradient centrifugation. Total RNA was extracted using Trizol reagent, and RNA quality was assessed on an Agilent 2100 Bioanalyzer. Reading the germline V gene (reference sequence) gives CDR1 GTSNPN and CDR2 SVGIG. V is pruned by 3 bases and J by 2 bases, leaving 2 bases of the junction without a gene match. Reading from cysteine to phenylalanine, the CDR3 counts 13 amino acids. Of the read, only the CDR3 DNA is kept; its 39 bases are in frame from base 1.

The data stem from a study of T cells in Graves' hyperthyroidism and ophthalmopathy (dated by TCRdb to between 2018 and 2020). About the investigation overall: Peripheral blood was sampled at the time of initial diagnosis, prior to any treatment. Prospective prediction of ophthalmopathy was tested in an independent validation cohort consisting of roughly 19 hyperthyroidism patients and approximately 16 patients who later progressed to ophthalmopathy. A discovery cohort of roughly 100 patients, 43 with Graves' ophthalmopathy and 55 to 60 with stable Graves' hyperthyroidism, was used to find distinguishing TCR V-J signatures. In addition, the study compared T-cell repertoires in thyroid tissue and in blood from a handful of Graves' hyperthyroidism patients. The approximately 98 discovery patients were randomly divided into training and test sets at a 7:3 ratio. According to the paper, TCR Vbeta CDR3 sequencing was carried out on over 130 peripheral blood samples, which came from about 45 ophthalmopathy, roughly 75 hyperthyroidism and around 17 progressor patients. After blood sampling, hyperthyroidism patients were treated with methimazole at a starting dose of 30 mg daily, and ophthalmopathy patients were treated with high-dose intravenous methylprednisolone. On the study overall, not on this receptor specifically: A 13 V-J signature model separated ophthalmopathy from stable hyperthyroidism, with around 88% sensitivity and roughly 81% specificity in cross-validation and 80%/75% in testing. No statistical method was used to set the sample size in advance, and investigators knew the group allocation. In validation, the model predicted progression to ophthalmopathy a median of roughly six months before onset, with 65% to 71% sensitivity and around 76% specificity. Most expanded thyroid clonotypes (frequency above 0.001) were also detected in blood, a finding suggesting that blood repertoires may reflect thyroid immune responses.

Amplification of TCR beta CDR3 regions was carried out from RNA transcripts. The TCR CDR3 was subjected to a first round of RT-PCR using the HTBI primer set and the Qiagen OneStep RT-PCR kit. The libraries were constructed in a second round of multiplex PCR and then size-selected and purified. Paired-end sequencing of the libraries was performed with 100 bp reads on an Illumina HiSeq2000. In the source study's methods: Raw data were processed with SOAPnuke, discarding reads with adapters, uncalled bases, mean Phred below 15, or no exact constant-primer or identifier match. High-quality paired reads were merged with COPE v1.2.5, and unique nucleotide sequences were defined as clonotypes. Clonotypes were aligned to IMGT TRBV, TRBD and TRBJ reference segments using MiTCR v1.1. Only V-J combinations with frequency above 0.0001, covering 99.2% of repertoires, were analysed. The TCS score was defined as F50 (clonal expansion) divided by E x V (chaos), with BLOSUM62-based TCRdist calculated between CDR3 peptides within each V-J. Welch's t-statistics and random forest reduced approximately 520 V-J features to 13, which were used in a naive Bayes classifier (R e1071). TCRdb reanalyzed the raw reads on its own, using fastp at Q25 for trimming and MiXCR for clone calling, and kept in-frame beta chains. For every CDR3 protein sequence, its rows merge into one entry that carries the most common genes and DNA. These V and J calls originate from TCRdb's pipeline instead of the authors' own analysis. The sample has around 600,000 distinct CDR3 sequences on record, about a sixth of them singletons. The leading ten clones occupy roughly 3% of the sample.

Sample: blood. The sequence is built from TRBV30 and TRBJ1-2, with 8 central nucleotides matching TRBD1. This receptor was identified in a woman in her thirties or forties with Graves' ophthalmopathy. The nucleotides read TGTGCCTGGAGCCCAGGGGGCAACTATGGCTACACCTTC. It encodes CAWSPGGNYGYTF.